These T cell receptor beta chains were read from a single sample in a study of T cell repertoires in cytomegalovirus infection. MiXCR, applied by TCRdb to the reads, yields one record per CDR3 protein. The table has 740,000 or so distinct CDR3 sequences, about a third seen once; the top ten hold around 2.6%. Sequenced: PBMCs. The receptors shown here come from a human donor in good health (CMV status not recorded). Some clones in this sample may be carry-over from other donors' samples. The CDR3 runs from the conserved cysteine through the conserved F or W. D genes are given only for firm matches. Rows may omit the clone size; those that give it use once, few, many or a size class.

D gene: -
clone size: few
J gene: TRBJ1-4
V gene: TRBV6-1
CDR3 length: 13
CDR3 DNA: TGTGCCAGCGGTACGCTAGTTCAAGAAAAACTGTTTTTT
CDR3 protein: CASGTLVQEKLFF

D gene: -
clone size: -
J gene: TRBJ1-5
V gene: TRBV19
CDR3 length: 16
CDR3 DNA: TGTGCCAGTACCCCATACTCCGGGACGCCGAATCAGCCCCAGCATTTT
CDR3 protein: CASTPYSGTPNQPQHF

D gene: TRBD1
clone size: -
J gene: TRBJ2-7
V gene: TRBV28
CDR3 length: 20
CDR3 DNA: TGTGCCAGCAGTTTCCCTCCCTGGGCCCCGGACAGGGAAGACCGCTACGAGCAGTACTTC
CDR3 protein: CASSFPPWAPDREDRYEQYF

D gene: -
clone size: many
J gene: TRBJ2-5
V gene: TRBV11-1
CDR3 length: 13
CDR3 DNA: TGTGCCAGCAGCAACTCCGGGGAAGAGACCCAGTACTTC
CDR3 protein: CASSNSGEETQYF

D gene: -
clone size: many
J gene: TRBJ1-2
V gene: TRBV7-2
CDR3 length: 14
CDR3 DNA: TGTGCCAGCACCAAAACCCGGGGGAACTATGGCTACACCTTC
CDR3 protein: CASTKTRGNYGYTF

D gene: TRBD1
clone size: few
J gene: TRBJ1-1
V gene: TRBV5-1
CDR3 length: 14
CDR3 DNA: TGCGCCAGCAGCGAACAGGGGCTTGGCACTGAAGCTTTCTTT
CDR3 protein: CASSEQGLGTEAFF

D gene: TRBD2
clone size: many
J gene: TRBJ2-7
V gene: TRBV11-2
CDR3 length: 14
CDR3 DNA: TGTGCCAGCAGGGGCGAGGTGGCGGGAGGTGAGCAGTACTTC
CDR3 protein: CASRGEVAGGEQYF

D gene: -
clone size: -
J gene: TRBJ2-7
V gene: TRBV28
CDR3 length: 14
CDR3 DNA: TGTGCCAGCAGTTTAGAGGGACGGAGACTTGAGCAGTACTTC
CDR3 protein: CASSLEGRRLEQYF

D gene: -
clone size: many
J gene: TRBJ1-5
V gene: TRBV7-8
CDR3 length: 13
CDR3 DNA: TGTGCCAGCCGGGGTTTGGGCAATCAGCCCCAGCATTTT
CDR3 protein: CASRGLGNQPQHF

D gene: -
clone size: few
J gene: TRBJ2-1
V gene: TRBV28
CDR3 length: 8
CDR3 DNA: TGTGCCAGCAGCCTGGAACCATTC
CDR3 protein: CASSLEPF

D gene: -
clone size: -
J gene: TRBJ1-5
V gene: TRBV19
CDR3 length: 13
CDR3 DNA: TGTGCCACTAAATCGCAAGCGAATCAGCCCCAGCATTTT
CDR3 protein: CATKSQANQPQHF

D gene: -
clone size: -
J gene: TRBJ1-1
V gene: TRBV2
CDR3 length: 15
CDR3 DNA: TGTGCCAGCCGTCCAGGGAGGGGCTCGAACACTGAAGCTTTCTTT
CDR3 protein: CASRPGRGSNTEAFF

D gene: -
clone size: -
J gene: TRBJ2-1
V gene: TRBV19
CDR3 length: 17
CDR3 DNA: TGTGCCAGTAGTGGGGACACAGGCGAGGAGTACTACAATGAGCAGTTCTTC
CDR3 protein: CASSGDTGEEYYNEQFF

D gene: -
clone size: -
J gene: TRBJ1-4
V gene: TRBV5-1
CDR3 length: 13
CDR3 DNA: TGCGCCAGCCGGCAGTCAACTAATGAAAAACTGTTTTTT
CDR3 protein: CASRQSTNEKLFF

D gene: -
clone size: -
J gene: TRBJ2-3
V gene: TRBV4-1
CDR3 length: 12
CDR3 DNA: TGCTCCAGCAGCCAAGGGCGGGATACGACGTATTTT
CDR3 protein: CSSSQGRDTTYF

D gene: TRBD2
clone size: -
J gene: TRBJ2-3
V gene: TRBV6-1
CDR3 length: 15
CDR3 DNA: TGTGCCAGCAACCTTAGCGGGGGGGTTGGAGAGACGCAGTATTTT
CDR3 protein: CASNLSGGVGETQYF

D gene: TRBD1
clone size: many
J gene: TRBJ1-1
V gene: TRBV6-1
CDR3 length: 16
CDR3 DNA: TGTGCCAGCACCGGGGACAGGGGGCTTGCGAACACTGAAGCTTTCTTT
CDR3 protein: CASTGDRGLANTEAFF

D gene: -
clone size: -
J gene: TRBJ2-6
V gene: TRBV28
CDR3 length: 15
CDR3 DNA: TGTGCCAGCAGCCCTACAGCCCCCGGGGCCAAGGTCCTGACTTTC
CDR3 protein: CASSPTAPGAKVLTF